The 8 T cell receptor beta chains below were found in one sample sequenced in a study of metastatic and nonmetastatic thyroid tumors. Every patient underwent thyroid surgery untreated. TCRdb re-called the PCR reads with MiXCR. The repertoire consists of more than 90,000 clones, with about an eighth occurring once and the leading ten covering approximately 10%. Sequencing was performed on blood. The origin of the receptors is a female donor with papillary thyroid cancer or a benign thyroid nodule (not recorded which). Some clones in this sample may be carry-over from other donors' samples.

This clone was observed at least ten times. This sequence joins TRBV6-1 and TRBJ2-5; D is possibly TRBD2 (7 bases). In germline, CDR1 is MNHNS, CDR2 SASEGT. The V end lost 8 bases, the J end lost 5 bases, and 27 bases lay between the germline ends. The CDR3 has 17 residues. The DNA of the CDR3 is TGTGCCAGCCGTGTCCTGAGCGGTGGGGGGGCCCCGGAGACCCAGTACTTC. Translation: CASRVLSGGGAPETQYF.

The V call is TRBV20-1, the J call TRBJ2-7; D unclear. V was clipped by 6 bases and J by 4 bases, with 16 bases between them. This CDR3 comprises 13 residues. Germline CDR1 is DFQATT and CDR2 is SNEGSKA (reference sequence). The CDR3 spells CSAITHSGYEQYF. CDR3 coding DNA: TGCAGTGCCATAACTCACAGTGGGTACGAGCAGTACTTC.

Ten or more counts support this clone. The chain joins TRBV14 to TRBJ1-5; D is unresolved. The CDR3 runs 13 residues. Germline V gives CDR1 SGHDN, CDR2 FVKESK. Trimming removed 3 bases from V and 1 base from J, with 4 bases in between. The CDR3 sequence: CASSQKSNQPQHF. The CDR3, as DNA: TGTGCCAGCAGCCAGAAGAGCAATCAGCCCCAGCATTTT. Together with reference TRBV14 and TRBJ1-5, the CDR3 gives the full variable domain: EAGVTQFPSHSVIEKGQTVTLRCDPISGHDNLYWYRRVMGKEIKFLLHFVKESKQDESGMPNNRFLAERTGGTYSTLKVQPAELEDSGVYFCASSQKSNQPQHFGDGTRLSIL.

This clone showed up many times. The chain links TRBV20-1 to TRBJ1-1; 7 bases are a match to TRBD1. The V segment lost 4 bases and the J segment 5 bases; nucleotides outside the gene matches: 13. CDR1 is DFQATT, CDR2 SNEGSKA, per germline (reference sequence). The CDR3 spans 15 residues. The CDR3: CSATVPAQGGTEAFF. In nucleotides, the CDR3 is TGCAGTGCTACCGTCCCAGCCCAGGGGGGAACTGAAGCTTTCTTT.

This clone was seen many times. This rearrangement joins TRBV27 to TRBJ1-1; 7 nucleotides line up with TRBD1. The V gene end was trimmed by 6 bases and the J gene end by 6 bases; junction bases not matched to a gene: 7. This CDR3 is built from 13 residues. The germline gives CDR1 MNHEY, CDR2 SMNVEV (reference sequence). CDR3 sequence (DNA): TGTGCCAGCAGCTTAAAAGGGGGCTCTGAAGCTTTCTTT. Its protein product is CASSLKGGSEAFF.

The sample holds many counts of this clone. Other DNA sequences in this sample translate to the same CDR3. The rearrangement joins TRBV6-2 or TRBV6-3 to TRBJ1-2; D is unclear. This CDR3 spans 12 amino acids. Per germline, CDR1 MNHEY and CDR2 SVGEGT. The V gene lost 4 bases and the J gene lost 8 bases, with 11 bases spanning the gap. Here the CDR3 reads CASSSQAGGYTF. CDR3 in DNA: TGTGCCAGCAGTTCCCAGGCGGGGGGCTACACCTTC.

This clone was counted ten times or more. The chain employs TRBV5-6 and TRBJ1-1; D remains ambiguous. Trimming left V 2 bases short and J 3 bases short, with 8 bases between. This CDR3 spans 13 amino acids. Germline CDR1 SGHDT, CDR2 YYEEEE. The CDR3: CASSLGRDTEAFF. CDR3 nucleotide sequence: TGTGCCAGCAGCTTAGGGAGGGACACTGAAGCTTTCTTT.

In regard to this clone: Since a much larger clone is just one base distant, this may be a read error. The same CDR3 can be traced to other DNA sequences in this sample. As DNA, the CDR3 is TGTGCCAGCAGCCTAGATCTCCAGACCCAGTACTTC. Protein: CASSLDLQTQYF. The J gene is TRBJ2-5, the V gene TRBV7-9; unclear D gene. V gave up 5 bases and J gave up 6 bases, with 10 bases separating them. Looked up from germline, CDR1 is SEHNR and CDR2 is FQNEAQ (reference sequence). This CDR3 region has 12 residues. The variable domain in full, completed from reference TRBV7-9 and TRBJ2-5, reads DTGVSQNPRHKITKRGQNVTFRCDPISEHNRLYWYRQTLGQGPEFLTYFQNEAQLEKSRLLSDRFSAERPKGSFSTLEIQRTEQGDSAMYLCASSLDLQTQYFGPGTRLLVL.